These T cell receptor beta chains were read from a single sample in a study of technical replicates of blood from several donors. TCRdb's table, derived via immunoSEQ multiplex PCR, lists solely in-frame clones and lacks some. The sample has about 73,000 clones, roughly 93% seen once. The specimen sequenced was T cells isolated from PBMCs. Every receptor here comes from a human donor in good health. CDR3s include the opening cysteine and the closing phenylalanine or tryptophan. A D gene is named only where the DNA matches it firmly. Where a row states a size, it is once, few, many or the class of an expanded clone; other rows omit it.

j_call: TRBJ1-4; v_call: TRBV4-1; d_call: TRBD1; clone_size: -; cdr3_aa: CASSPHRDREKLFF; cdr3_nt: TGCGCCAGCAGCCCTCACCGGGACAGGGAAAAACTGTTTTTT
j_call: TRBJ2-1; v_call: TRBV15; d_call: TRBD2; clone_size: -; cdr3_aa: CATSRGTSGIYNEQFF; cdr3_nt: TGTGCCACCAGCAGAGGGACTAGCGGGATATACAATGAGCAGTTCTTC
j_call: TRBJ1-4; v_call: TRBV4-2; d_call: TRBD1; clone_size: -; cdr3_aa: CASSQESGTGGEKLFF; cdr3_nt: TGTGCCAGCAGCCAAGAAAGCGGGACAGGAGGTGAAAAACTGTTTTTT
j_call: TRBJ2-1; v_call: TRBV7-9; d_call: TRBD2; clone_size: -; cdr3_aa: CASSLPFSGGTNEQFF; cdr3_nt: TGTGCCAGCAGCTTACCCTTTTCGGGAGGGACCAATGAGCAGTTCTTC
j_call: TRBJ2-1; v_call: TRBV28; d_call: TRBD2; clone_size: -; cdr3_aa: CASSSPPRLAGGPGLDNEQFF; cdr3_nt: TGTGCCAGCAGTTCCCCCCCGCGGCTAGCGGGAGGGCCTGGGTTGGACAATGAGCAGTTCTTC
j_call: TRBJ1-5; v_call: TRBV10-2; d_call: -; clone_size: -; cdr3_aa: CASRRDTYSNQPQHF; cdr3_nt: TGCGCCAGCAGAAGGGACACATATAGCAATCAGCCCCAGCATTTT
j_call: TRBJ1-1; v_call: TRBV30; d_call: -; clone_size: -; cdr3_aa: CAWSVRSEAFF; cdr3_nt: TGTGCCTGGAGTGTAAGGAGTGAAGCTTTCTTT
j_call: TRBJ2-7; v_call: TRBV4-1; d_call: -; clone_size: -; cdr3_aa: CASSHDSSYEQYF; cdr3_nt: TGCGCCAGCAGCCACGATAGCTCCTACGAGCAGTACTTC
j_call: TRBJ1-2; v_call: TRBV2; d_call: -; clone_size: -; cdr3_aa: CASSGQTLENYTF; cdr3_nt: TGTGCCAGCAGTGGACAGACCCTTGAAAACTACACCTTC
j_call: TRBJ2-5; v_call: TRBV28; d_call: TRBD1; clone_size: -; cdr3_aa: CASSEHLQGWETQYF; cdr3_nt: TGTGCCAGCAGTGAACACTTACAGGGGTGGGAGACCCAGTACTTC
j_call: TRBJ2-7; v_call: TRBV5-1; d_call: -; clone_size: -; cdr3_aa: CASSRDLLPSEQYF; cdr3_nt: TGCGCCAGCAGCCGGGACTTACTGCCGAGCGAGCAGTACTTC
j_call: TRBJ2-1; v_call: TRBV10-1; d_call: TRBD2; clone_size: -; cdr3_aa: CASMMGLAGEHEQFF; cdr3_nt: TGCGCCAGCATGATGGGACTAGCGGGAGAACATGAGCAGTTCTTC
j_call: TRBJ1-1; v_call: TRBV29-1; d_call: -; clone_size: few; cdr3_aa: CSVEGQTTEAFF; cdr3_nt: TGCAGCGTTGAGGGACAAACTACTGAAGCTTTCTTT
j_call: TRBJ2-1; v_call: TRBV19; d_call: -; clone_size: -; cdr3_aa: CASSIRPVSYNEQFF; cdr3_nt: TGTGCCAGTAGTATCCGCCCGGTTTCCTACAATGAGCAGTTCTTC
j_call: TRBJ2-1; v_call: TRBV7-7; d_call: -; clone_size: -; cdr3_aa: CASSAGRYNEQFF; cdr3_nt: TGTGCTAGCAGCGCGGGGCGTTACAATGAGCAGTTCTTC
j_call: TRBJ2-7; v_call: TRBV7-2; d_call: TRBD2; clone_size: -; cdr3_aa: CASSLFAGETYEQYF; cdr3_nt: TGTGCCAGCAGCTTATTCGCGGGGGAGACCTACGAGCAGTACTTC
j_call: TRBJ1-1; v_call: TRBV19; d_call: -; clone_size: -; cdr3_aa: CASSTGNTEAFF; cdr3_nt: TGTGCCAGTAGTACAGGGAACACTGAAGCTTTCTTT
j_call: TRBJ1-2; v_call: TRBV27; d_call: -; clone_size: -; cdr3_aa: CASSSSAGYNGYTF; cdr3_nt: TGTGCCAGCAGTTCGTCGGCAGGGTACAATGGCTACACCTTC
j_call: TRBJ2-1; v_call: TRBV5-1; d_call: -; clone_size: -; cdr3_aa: CASSLEVVTGYNEQFF; cdr3_nt: TGCGCCAGCAGCTTGGAGGTTGTGACTGGATACAATGAGCAGTTCTTC
j_call: TRBJ2-1; v_call: TRBV7-9; d_call: TRBD2; clone_size: -; cdr3_aa: CASSLTGTAGRRNEQFF; cdr3_nt: TGTGCCAGCAGCTTAACAGGTACAGCGGGAAGGAGGAATGAGCAGTTCTTC